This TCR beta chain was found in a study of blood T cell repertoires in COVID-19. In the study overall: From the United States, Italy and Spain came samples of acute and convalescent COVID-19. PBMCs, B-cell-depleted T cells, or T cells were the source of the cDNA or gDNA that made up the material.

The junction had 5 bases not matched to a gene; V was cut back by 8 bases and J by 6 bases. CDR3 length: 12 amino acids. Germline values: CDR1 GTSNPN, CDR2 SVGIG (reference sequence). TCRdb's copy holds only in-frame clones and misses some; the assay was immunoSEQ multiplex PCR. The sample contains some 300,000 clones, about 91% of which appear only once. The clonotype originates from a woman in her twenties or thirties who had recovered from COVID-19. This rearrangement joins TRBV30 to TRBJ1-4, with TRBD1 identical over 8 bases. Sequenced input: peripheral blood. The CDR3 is CAGQGMDEKLFF. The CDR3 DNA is TGTGCCGGACAGGGTATGGATGAAAAACTGTTTTTT.